One and the same sample provided the 27 T cell receptor beta chains below, sequenced in a study of blood T cell repertoires in COVID-19. Profiling relied on immunoSEQ multiplex PCR, and the TCRdb table lists in-frame clones only, not all of them. This table holds roughly 520,000 clones, 88% found once. Input material: PBMCs or T cells enriched from blood (not recorded which). These TCRs come from a woman in her 40s who had recovered from COVID-19.

The chain has TRBV2 and TRBJ2-1; D possibly corresponds to TRBD2 (6 bases). In germline, CDR1 is SNHLY, CDR2 FYNNEI. V was shortened by 8 bases and J by 2 bases, with 19 bases between the two germline ends. The CDR3 consists of 16 residues. CDR3 in amino acids: CASRRLGGTTYNEQFF. The CDR3 DNA reads TGTGCCAGCCGCCGACTTGGCGGGACCACCTACAATGAGCAGTTCTTC.

This clone was detected only once. The chain uses TRBV18 and TRBJ1-2; TRBD1 matches 7 bases. Unmatched junction bases numbered 6, after V lost 3 bases and J lost 5 bases. This CDR3 is built from 14 residues. Looked up from germline, CDR1 is KGHSH and CDR2 is LQKENI. CDR3 amino acids: CASSPDTGVYGYTF. The CDR3 DNA sequence: TGTGCCAGCTCACCGGACACAGGGGTTTATGGCTACACCTTC.

The chain has TRBV7-2 and TRBJ1-4; D uncertain. The CDR3 covers 10 residues. The germline V gene encodes CDR1 SGHTA and CDR2 FQGNSA. Trimming shortened V by 5 bases and J by 13 bases, and 8 bases separated the two germline ends. The CDR3, as DNA: TGTGCCAGCAGCCCCGAGGCACTGTTTTTT. This translates into CASSPEALFF. The full variable domain, rest sourced from reference TRBV7-2 and TRBJ1-4, is GAGVSQSPSNKVTEKGKDVELRCDPISGHTALYWYRQSLGQGLEFLIYFQGNSAPDKSGLPSDRFSAERTGGSVSTLTIQRTQQEDSAVYLCASSPEALFFGSGTQLSVL.

This clone was recorded once. The genes are TRBV11-2 and TRBJ1-2; TRBD1 agrees at 9 bases. The CDR3 covers 13 residues. CDR1 and CDR2 from the germline V gene are SGHAT and FQNNGV. The V segment lost 5 bases and the J segment 6 bases; nucleotides outside the gene matches: 4. CDR3 protein: CASSVDRGDGYTF. CDR3 DNA: TGTGCCAGCAGCGTGGACAGGGGTGATGGCTACACCTTC.

The rearrangement uses TRBV27 and TRBJ2-1, with 12 bases identical to TRBD2. The CDR3 loop spans 17 amino acids. V lost 3 bases, J lost 7 bases, and 10 bases stayed unmatched. Germline values: CDR1 MNHEY, CDR2 SMNVEV (reference sequence). The CDR3 coding sequence is TGTGCCAGCAGTTTGGAGACTAGCGGGAGTTGGGGGAATGAGCAGTTCTTC. This encodes CASSLETSGSWGNEQFF.

The V call is TRBV7-9, the J call TRBJ2-2; 8 bases fit TRBD2. Germline CDR1 reads SEHNR; CDR2 reads FQNEAQ (reference sequence). V lost 4 bases and J lost 6; bases outside the gene matches: 4. The CDR3 contains 14 residues. The CDR3 is CASSSPGLAGELFF. As DNA, the CDR3 is TGTGCCAGCAGCTCCCCGGGACTAGCCGGGGAGCTGTTTTTT.

This chain joins TRBV5-1 and TRBJ2-7; 10 bases align to TRBD1. V was clipped by 0 bases and J by 3 bases; unmatched bases: 9. The CDR3 sequence is 17 residues long. In germline, CDR1 is SGHRS, CDR2 YFSETQ. The CDR3 DNA follows: TGCGCCAGCAGCTTGGATGCAGGGACAGGGGATAACTACGAGCAGTACTTC. It codes for CASSLDAGTGDNYEQYF.

The V call is TRBV27, the J call TRBJ2-1, with D perhaps TRBD2 (6 bases). Trimming took off 5 bases at V and 12 bases at J, with 11 bases between the two ends. Germline lookup yields CDR1 MNHEY and CDR2 SMNVEV (reference sequence). The CDR3 spans 11 residues. The CDR3 region is CASSRLDAQFF. The CDR3 nucleotides read TGTGCCAGCAGTCGACTAGATGCGCAGTTCTTC.

V and J are TRBV6-6 and TRBJ1-2; 10 bases are a match to TRBD1. CDR3 length: 15 amino acids. Germline CDR1 reads MNHNY; CDR2 reads SVGAGI (reference sequence). V lost 4 bases to trimming and J lost 3 bases; unmatched junction nucleotides: 5. CDR3: CASSSRDRGDYGYTF. Here the CDR3 DNA reads TGTGCCAGCAGTTCCAGGGACAGGGGAGACTATGGCTACACCTTC.

This clone has just one count. V is TRBV5-1 and J is TRBJ1-4; the D gene is possibly TRBD1 (5 bases). The length of the CDR3 is 15 residues. Germline V gene data show CDR1 as SGHRS and CDR2 as YFSETQ. V lost 4 bases to trimming and J lost 8 bases, with 18 bases between them. In DNA form, the CDR3 reads TGCGCCAGCAGCACCCAAGGGGCAGGACGGGAAAAACTGTTTTTT. Translation gives CASSTQGAGREKLFF. The full variable domain, its missing parts supplied by reference TRBV5-1 and TRBJ1-4, is KAGVTQTPRYLIKTRGQQVTLSCSPISGHRSVSWYQQTPGQGLQFLFEYFSETQRNKGNFPGRFSGRQFSNSRSEMNVSTLELGDSALYLCASSTQGAGREKLFFGSGTQLSVL.

This sequence joins TRBV7-9 and TRBJ1-1, with D maybe TRBD1 (6 bases). With 5 bases removed from V and 1 base from J, the gap between germline ends came to 11 bases. CDR3 length: 14 amino acids. Germline V gene lookup returns CDR1 SEHNR and CDR2 FQNEAQ (reference sequence). CDR3 bases: TGTGCCAGCAGCCCTGGACAGACGAACACTGAAGCTTTCTTT. Its translation: CASSPGQTNTEAFF.

In DNA form, the CDR3 reads TGTGCCAGTAGTCCCTGGACAGGGTTTGGTTCGAACACTGAAGCTTTCTTT. Protein: CASSPWTGFGSNTEAFF. The V gene is TRBV19, the J gene TRBJ1-1, with 8 bases aligning to TRBD1. Germline-derived CDR1 and CDR2 are LNHDA and SQIVND (reference sequence). The CDR3 is 17 amino acids. V lost 5 bases to trimming and J lost 1 base; unmatched junction nucleotides: 12. Supplemented by reference TRBV19 and TRBJ1-1, the full variable domain reads DGGITQSPKYLFRKEGQNVTLSCEQNLNHDAMYWYRQDPGQGLRLIYYSQIVNDFQKGDIAEGYSVSREKKESFPLTVTSAQKNPTAFYLCASSPWTGFGSNTEAFFGQGTRLTVV.

V usage is TRBV5-1 and J usage is TRBJ2-7; 9 positions match TRBD1. Germline loops: CDR1 SGHRS, CDR2 YFSETQ. The CDR3 runs to 15 residues. Losses at the gene ends were 4 bases for V and 4 bases for J; bases not matched to a gene: 9. CDR3 protein: CASSPPGQGVYEQYF. The CDR3 DNA is TGCGCCAGCAGCCCCCCGGGACAGGGTGTTTACGAGCAGTACTTC.

The J gene is TRBJ1-4, the V gene TRBV14; D might be TRBD1 (6 bases). Trimming stripped 6 bases from V and 6 bases from J, with 20 bases between. Germline V CDR1 and CDR2: SGHDN, FVKESK. CDR3 length: 16 amino acids. CDR3 amino acids: CASSQRTGHGDEKLFF. For the CDR3, the DNA is TGTGCCAGCAGTCAACGTACAGGGCATGGGGATGAAAAACTGTTTTTT.

This chain joins TRBV6-5 and TRBJ2-7; 9 bases fit TRBD1. The CDR3 has 15 amino acids. The V gene end was trimmed by 3 bases and the J gene end by 5 bases; junction bases not matched to a gene: 8. CDR1 and CDR2 (germline): MNHEY, SVGAGI. Written as DNA, the CDR3 is TGTGCCAGCAGTTATCTGGACAGGGGCAGGCACGAGCAGTACTTC. Protein product: CASSYLDRGRHEQYF.

The rearrangement uses TRBV12-5 and TRBJ2-1; D may be TRBD2 (6 bases). V was shortened by 5 bases and J by 0 bases, with 8 bases between the two germline ends. CDR3 length equals 14 residues. From germline, CDR1 is LGHNT and CDR2 FRNRAP. The CDR3 DNA reads as TGTGCTAGTGGTGTGGGACTCTCCTACAATGAGCAGTTCTTC. This codes for CASGVGLSYNEQFF. Drawing the rest from reference TRBV12-5 and TRBJ2-1, the complete variable domain is DARVTQTPRHKVTEMGQEVTMRCQPILGHNTVFWYRQTMMQGLELLAYFRNRAPLDDSGMPKDRFSAEMPDATLATLKIQPSEPRDSAVYFCASGVGLSYNEQFFGPGTRLTVL.

This chain joins TRBV9 and TRBJ1-2; D is ambiguous. The CDR3 is made up of 12 amino acids. Germline CDR1 is SGDLS and CDR2 is YYNGEE. The V end was cut by 3 bases, the J end by 4 bases, with 7 bases between. CDR3 loop: CASSDGGYGYTF. The CDR3 DNA is TGTGCCAGCAGCGACGGCGGCTATGGCTACACCTTC.

V and J are TRBV9 and TRBJ1-1; tentative D call: TRBD1 (6 bases). Trimming took 3 bases from V and 3 from J, leaving 12 bases between them. Germline V lookup: CDR1 SGDLS, CDR2 YYNGEE. The CDR3 runs 14 residues. The DNA of the CDR3 is TGTGCCAGCAGCGAAGAGGGGGGGTACACTGAAGCTTTCTTT. Residues: CASSEEGGYTEAFF.

The genes are TRBV3-1 (or the pseudogene TRBV3-2) and TRBJ2-7; D may be TRBD2 (7 bases). Germline V gives CDR1 LGHDT, CDR2 YNNKEL (reference sequence). The ends were cut back, 1 base at V and 0 bases at J, with 16 bases in the middle. The CDR3 spans 17 residues. The CDR3 DNA is TGTGCCAGCAGCCAAGCCCCCTGGGGAGGGGGCTCCTACGAGCAGTACTTC. Amino acid sequence: CASSQAPWGGGSYEQYF.

V usage is TRBV14 and J usage is TRBJ2-7; 7 bases fit TRBD2. The trim removed 3 bases at V and 3 bases at J, leaving 2 bases unmatched. The CDR3 totals 13 residues. Per the germline V gene, CDR1 is SGHDN and CDR2 is FVKESK. DNA for the CDR3: TGTGCCAGCAGCCAGTCGGGGGGCTACGAGCAGTACTTC. Translation: CASSQSGGYEQYF.

The rearrangement joins TRBV15 to TRBJ2-2; 12 bases are a match to TRBD1. CDR1 is LNHNV, CDR2 YYDKDF, per germline (reference sequence). V lost 3 bases to trimming and J lost 3 bases; unmatched junction nucleotides: 8. The length of the CDR3 is 18 residues. Written as DNA, the CDR3 is TGTGCCACCAGCAGGCCGGGACAGGGGGCTGTGTACACCGGGGAGCTGTTTTTT. It is translated as CATSRPGQGAVYTGELFF.

V and J are TRBV5-1 and TRBJ1-4, with D unclear. The germline gives CDR1 SGHRS, CDR2 YFSETQ. The CDR3 is made up of 14 amino acids. V was trimmed by 2 bases and J by 4 bases, leaving 9 bases between them. CDR3 bases: TGCGCCAGCAGCTTCGGAGAAATTAATGAAAAACTGTTTTTT. Amino acids: CASSFGEINEKLFF.

This chain connects TRBV9 to TRBJ2-1, with 9 bases fitting TRBD2. The CDR3 has 16 residues. V was clipped by 4 bases and J by 9 bases; unmatched bases: 14. The V gene's germline CDR1 is SGDLS and CDR2 YYNGEE. The chain's CDR3 is CASSPYGREGLSEQFF. The CDR3, as DNA: TGTGCCAGCAGCCCTTACGGGCGGGAGGGCCTCAGTGAGCAGTTCTTC.

This sequence joins TRBV5-5 and TRBJ1-6; D perhaps matches TRBD1 (6 bases). V was shortened by 4 bases and J by 3 bases, with 8 bases between the two germline ends. Germline values: CDR1 SGHKS, CDR2 YYEKEE (reference sequence). The length of the CDR3 is 14 residues. CDR3 bases: TGTGCCAGCAGCAGGACAGTCTATAATTCACCCCTCCACTTT. It is translated as CASSRTVYNSPLHF.

Only a few counts were recorded for this clone. The J gene is TRBJ1-1, the V gene TRBV4-3; TRBD1 agrees at 7 bases. V lost 1 base, J lost 5 bases, and 22 bases stayed unmatched. Germline CDR1 is LGHNA and CDR2 is YSLEER. The CDR3 totals 20 residues. The CDR3 DNA reads as TGCGCCAGCAGCCAAGTACTGGCGTCGGGACAGCCCAGACCGGAGACTGAAGCTTTCTTT. Protein: CASSQVLASGQPRPETEAFF.

The rearrangement joins TRBV4-3 to TRBJ2-7; D may be TRBD2 (6 bases). The V end was cut by 0 bases, the J end by 4 bases, with 7 bases between. The CDR3 is made up of 13 amino acids. Germline V gene data show CDR1 as LGHNA and CDR2 as YSLEER. CDR3 sequence: CASSQDAGYEQYF. The CDR3 nucleotides read TGCGCCAGCAGCCAAGACGCGGGATACGAGCAGTACTTC.

The chain recombines TRBV27 with TRBJ2-1; perhaps TRBD2 as D (5 bases). This CDR3 spans 15 amino acids. The V and J ends lost 2 bases and 8 bases respectively, with 16 bases between them. Germline V gene data show CDR1 as MNHEY and CDR2 as SMNVEV (reference sequence). The CDR3 DNA sequence: TGTGCCAGCAGTTTAAGAGGGATTGGACCGGATGAGCAGTTCTTC. Residues: CASSLRGIGPDEQFF.